The 31 T cell receptor beta chains below were found in one sample sequenced in a study of glioma-infiltrating T cells. The iRepertoire nested amplicon-rescue multiplex PCR amplified TCR alpha and beta CDR3s from RNA. Via MiXCR, TCRdb re-called the multiplex PCR reads, giving one row per CDR3 protein. The sample contains 400,000 or so distinct CDR3 sequences, 41% of which appear only once. The sequenced sample was glioma tissue, nonneoplastic brain tissue, or PBMCs (not recorded which). The receptors originated from a human donor with low-grade glioma or glioblastoma, undergoing nonglioma brain surgery, or in good health (not recorded which).

This clonotype was observed at least ten times. The gene calls are TRBV28 and TRBJ1-1, with TRBD1 as a possible D gene (5 bases). Trimming cost V 3 bases and J 4 bases, with 9 bases left between them. The CDR3 extends over 13 amino acids. Looked up from germline, CDR1 is MDHEN and CDR2 is SYDVKM. The CDR3 DNA reads TGTGCCAGCAGTTTCGGGGGGGTCACTGAAGCTTTCTTT. As protein: CASSFGGVTEAFF.

This clonotype was seen only a few times. V gene TRBV4-2 combines with J gene TRBJ2-1, with 11 nucleotides matching TRBD2. CDR1 LGHNA and CDR2 YNFKEQ come from the germline V gene. The CDR3 is made up of 15 amino acids. V was pared by 3 bases and J by 9 bases, with 7 bases of the junction left unmatched. This CDR3 is CASSHDSGRASEQFF. CDR3 bases: TGTGCCAGCAGCCACGATAGCGGGAGGGCCAGTGAGCAGTTCTTC.

Points on this clonotype: Possible read error: a much larger clone is one base away. The chain combines TRBV27 with TRBJ2-1; perhaps D is TRBD1 or TRBD2 (5 bases each). The length of the CDR3 is 14 residues. CDR1 and CDR2 (germline): MNHEY, SMNVEV (reference sequence). DNA for the CDR3: TGTGCCAGCAGGCCGGGACCTACTTACAATGGGCAGTTCTTC. Its protein is CASRPGPTYNGQFF.

This clonotype was counted many times. The chain has TRBV20-1 and TRBJ1-6, with unresolved D. Germline lookup yields CDR1 DFQATT and CDR2 SNEGSKA (reference sequence). Trimming removed 1 base at V and 8 bases at J, with 6 bases between. The CDR3 has 12 residues. The CDR3 nucleotides are TGCAGTGCTAGAGTATCGTATTCACCCCTCCACTTT. Amino acids: CSARVSYSPLHF.

The gene calls are TRBV20-1 and TRBJ2-1; the D is unclear. The CDR3 contains 12 residues. CDR1 is DFQATT and CDR2 is SNEGSKA in the germline V gene (reference sequence). V lost 3 bases and J 6 bases, leaving 9 bases between the germline ends. CDR3 sequence: CSASERSNEQFF. The CDR3 DNA follows: TGCAGTGCTAGCGAACGAAGCAATGAGCAGTTCTTC.

Concerning this clonotype: An end of the junction does not agree with germline; a read error may underlie this. This rearrangement joins TRBV28 to TRBJ2-5; 8 positions match TRBD2. The CDR3 sequence is 17 residues long. Looked up from germline, CDR1 is MDHEN and CDR2 is SYDVKM. CDR3 nucleotide sequence: TGTGTCAGCAGTTTTAATAGCGGGATGAAAGACCAAGAGACCCAGTACTTC. Translating it yields CVSSFNSGMKDQETQYF.

This chain connects TRBV7-2 to TRBJ2-7; D is possibly TRBD2 (6 bases). CDR3 length: 17 residues. V was pared by 5 bases and J by 4 bases, with 24 bases between. Germline CDR1 is SGHTA and CDR2 is FQGNSA. The DNA of the CDR3 is TGTGCCAGCAGCCTCCGTCCCGGGACTCCTACTTCTTACGAGCAGTACTTC. This encodes CASSLRPGTPTSYEQYF.

This chain uses TRBV7-2 with TRBJ2-7; D is unclear. The CDR3 extends over 15 amino acids. V lost 1 base and J 0 bases, leaving 10 bases between the germline ends. Germline loops: CDR1 SGHTA, CDR2 FQGNSA. CDR3 sequence (DNA): TGTGCCAGCAGCTTAGGGTTCGCAAGCTCCTACGAGCAGTACTTC. It yields the protein CASSLGFASSYEQYF.

Note on this clonotype: This may be a read error: a much more frequent sequence differs by one nucleotide. The chain has TRBV27 and TRBJ1-5; D ambiguous. The CDR3 loop spans 15 amino acids. The germline V gene has CDR1 MNHEY and CDR2 SMNVEV (reference sequence). Trimming stripped 3 bases from V and 8 bases from J, with 17 bases between. The CDR3 protein is CASSFSVGRSKPQHF. The CDR3 region has the DNA TGTGCCAGCAGTTTTTCGGTGGGCAGGAGTAAGCCCCAGCATTTT.

CDR3 DNA: TGCAGTGCTAAGGGCACAGATACGCAGTATTTT. Its protein is CSAKGTDTQYF. This rearrangement joins TRBV20-1 to TRBJ2-3; D call uncertain. Germline CDR1 reads DFQATT; CDR2 reads SNEGSKA (reference sequence). The V end lost 4 bases, the J end lost 1 base, and 3 bases lay between the germline ends. The CDR3 sequence is 11 residues long.

The chain recombines TRBV12-3 or TRBV12-4 with TRBJ2-5; TRBD1 matches at 9 bases. Trimming removed 5 bases from V and 2 bases from J; junction bases left unmatched: 3. The CDR3 extends over 14 amino acids. The CDR3 sequence: CASSATGGQETQYF. The DNA of the CDR3 is TGTGCCAGCAGTGCGACAGGGGGGCAAGAGACCCAGTACTTC.

This clonotype appeared a single time. This could be a read error, since a much larger clone is one nucleotide away. The chain uses TRBV12-3 or TRBV12-4 and TRBJ2-1; D may be TRBD1 (6 bases). This CDR3 is built from 13 residues. The V gene lost 3 bases and the J gene lost 7 bases, with 10 bases spanning the gap. This CDR3 is CASSFPGANEQFF. In DNA form, the CDR3 reads TGTGCCAGCAGTTTCCCAGGGGCGAATGAGCAGTTCTTC.

The V gene is TRBV7-8, the J gene TRBJ2-1, with TRBD2 matching over 14 bases. CDR1 and CDR2 (germline): SGHVS, FQNEAQ. V gave up 1 base and J gave up 1 base; unmatched junction bases: 9. This CDR3 contains 20 residues. The CDR3 spells CASSLGSGTSGRGSYNEQFF. In DNA form, the CDR3 reads TGTGCCAGCAGCTTAGGTTCCGGGACTAGCGGGAGAGGGTCCTACAATGAGCAGTTCTTC.

The V gene is TRBV20-1, the J gene TRBJ2-4; D unresolved. There are 16 residues in the CDR3. The V and J ends lost 4 bases and 1 base respectively, with 17 bases between them. The germline gives CDR1 DFQATT, CDR2 SNEGSKA (reference sequence). This chain's CDR3 is CSAIDWKLGAKNIQYF. The CDR3, as DNA: TGCAGTGCTATAGATTGGAAACTCGGTGCCAAAAACATTCAGTACTTC.

This clonotype was detected many times. This chain connects TRBV6-1 to TRBJ1-1; D remains ambiguous. V gave up 7 bases and J gave up 3 bases, with 15 bases separating them. The CDR3 consists of 14 residues. Germline V gene lookup returns CDR1 MNHNS and CDR2 SASEGT. CDR3 bases: TGTGCCAGCACCCCAAAATGGGGTCACACTGAAGCTTTCTTT. Its translation is CASTPKWGHTEAFF.

On this clonotype: A read error may explain this, as a much larger clone is one base away. The chain uses TRBV27 and TRBJ1-2; the D gene is possibly TRBD1 (6 bases). Trimming removed 6 bases from V and 6 bases from J, with 17 bases in between. Germline loops: CDR1 MNHEY, CDR2 SMNVEV (reference sequence). This CDR3 region has 14 residues. The CDR3 sequence is CASRGWRGSDGYTF. As DNA, the CDR3 is TGTGCCAGCAGGGGTTGGAGGGGGTCAGATGGCTACACCTTC.

The chain has TRBV12-5 and TRBJ2-1; D is uncertain. The germline V gene encodes CDR1 LGHNT and CDR2 FRNRAP. The CDR3 has 18 amino acids. Trimming removed 0 bases from V and 6 bases from J, with 21 bases in between. CDR3 loop: CASGLVHKLPSVSNEQFF. The CDR3 nucleotides are TGTGCTAGTGGTTTGGTACACAAGCTGCCCTCTGTGAGCAATGAGCAGTTCTTC.

The chain links TRBV10-3 to TRBJ1-4; D remains unclear. Trimming removed 2 bases at V and 8 bases at J, with 6 bases between. The CDR3 consists of 12 residues. The germline V gene has CDR1 ENHRY and CDR2 SYGVKD. The CDR3 region is CAISEADEKLFF. In DNA, the CDR3 is TGTGCCATCAGTGAGGCGGACGAAAAACTGTTTTTT.

Notes on this clonotype: This sequence may be a read error, since a much larger clone differs from it by one base. V is TRBV28 and J is TRBJ2-3; no reliable D call. V lost 5 bases to trimming and J lost 3 bases, with 18 bases between them. CDR1 and CDR2 (germline): MDHEN, SYDVKM. The CDR3 has 16 residues. The chain's CDR3 is CASSPDEIGKTDTQYF. CDR3 nucleotides: TGTGCCAGCAGTCCCGATGAGATAGGGAAGACAGATACGCAGTATTTT.

The chain employs TRBV6-5 and TRBJ2-1; 12 nucleotides agree with TRBD2. V shed 10 bases and J 8 bases; nucleotides not matched to a gene: 6. CDR1 and CDR2 (germline): MNHEY, SVGAGI. The CDR3 has 13 amino acids. CDR3 loop: CATRLAGVYEQFF. The CDR3 region has the DNA TGTGCCACCAGACTAGCGGGAGTCTATGAGCAGTTCTTC.

The chain combines TRBV15 with TRBJ2-1; D ambiguous. The V end was cut by 4 bases, the J end by 2 bases, with 33 bases between. The CDR3 consists of 22 residues. Germline V gene sequence: CDR1 LNHNV, CDR2 YYDKDF (reference sequence). The CDR3: CATSKSIRLEKRWWSAYNEQFF. The DNA for the CDR3 is TGTGCCACCAGCAAGTCTATTAGGCTGGAGAAAAGGTGGTGGAGTGCCTACAATGAGCAGTTCTTC.

With respect to this clonotype: This may stem from a read error, because a much larger clone lies one nucleotide away. The genes are TRBV6-5 and TRBJ2-7, with 11 nucleotides matching TRBD1. From germline, CDR1 is MNHEY and CDR2 SVGAGI. V gave up 5 bases and J gave up 6 bases; unmatched junction bases: 6. The CDR3 has 14 residues. DNA of the CDR3: TGTGCCAGCAGTCGGGACAGGGGGTTCGGCGAGCAGTACTTC. This encodes CASSRDRGFGEQYF.

The chain carries TRBV5-1 and TRBJ1-1, with a possible D match to TRBD1 (6 bases). The CDR3 is 15 amino acids. V was pared by 1 base and J by 2 bases, with 12 bases between. The germline V gene encodes CDR1 SGHRS and CDR2 YFSETQ. The CDR3 reads CASSLYDRQNTEAFF. CDR3 DNA sequence: TGCGCCAGCAGCTTGTACGACAGGCAAAACACTGAAGCTTTCTTT.

This clonotype was counted only a few times. The chain links TRBV7-9 to TRBJ2-3, with 9 bases identical to TRBD1. Germline assignment: CDR1 SEHNR and CDR2 FQNEAQ (reference sequence). Trimming took 1 base from V and 2 from J; bases not matched to a gene: 7. The CDR3 spans 17 residues. This CDR3 is CASSLVAWDRVTDTQYF. DNA for the CDR3: TGTGCCAGCAGCTTAGTAGCGTGGGACAGGGTCACAGATACGCAGTATTTT.

This clonotype showed up just a few times. The chain employs TRBV7-2 and TRBJ2-3, with D possibly being TRBD1 or TRBD2 (6 bases each). V dropped 2 bases and J dropped 7 bases, with 10 bases sitting between them. This CDR3 comprises 13 residues. Germline V gene sequence: CDR1 SGHTA, CDR2 FQGNSA. The CDR3 is CASSLQGRNTQYF. In DNA form, the CDR3 reads TGTGCCAGCAGCTTACAGGGGAGGAATACGCAGTATTTT.

This clonotype was observed a few times. For the CDR3, the DNA is TGTGCCAGCAGTTATTCCAGGGTGAACTATGGCTACACCTTC. Its translation is CASSYSRVNYGYTF. The V call is TRBV6-2 or TRBV6-3, the J call TRBJ1-2; the D gene is possibly TRBD1 (5 bases). Germline CDR1 and CDR2: MNHEY and SVGEGT. This CDR3 has 14 residues. V was pared by 3 bases and J by 2 bases, with 10 bases between.

The rearrangement joins TRBV7-2 to TRBJ1-5; perhaps TRBD1 as D (5 bases). V lost 6 bases to trimming and J lost 2 bases, with 11 bases between them. The CDR3 totals 14 residues. Germline loops: CDR1 SGHTA, CDR2 FQGNSA. CDR3 DNA: TGTGCCAGCAGTCAACAACAGGGCAATCAGCCCCAGCATTTT. Its protein is CASSQQQGNQPQHF.

There are a few counts of this clonotype. The chain recombines TRBV2 with TRBJ1-1; maybe TRBD1 (6 bases). This CDR3 spans 13 amino acids. V shed 4 bases and J shed 6 bases, with 12 bases lying between them. In germline, CDR1 is SNHLY, CDR2 FYNNEI. In DNA, the CDR3 is TGTGCCAGCAGTGGGCAGGGGTTGCCTGAAGCTTTCTTT. It is translated as CASSGQGLPEAFF.

This clonotype was counted many times. This chain uses TRBV7-2 with TRBJ1-5; D unclear. The CDR3 is 13 residues long. Germline CDR1 reads SGHTA; CDR2 reads FQGNSA. Trimming pared 5 bases from V and 0 bases from J, leaving 5 bases between. CDR3 region: CASSANSNQPQHF. The CDR3 region has the DNA TGTGCCAGCAGCGCTAATAGCAATCAGCCCCAGCATTTT.

The CDR3 coding sequence is TGCAGTGCTACGGGACAGTTGAGTGAAAAACTGTTTTTT. This codes for CSATGQLSEKLFF. The chain has TRBV20-1 and TRBJ1-4; the match to TRBD1 covers 7 bases. The CDR3 totals 13 residues. Unmatched junction bases numbered 6, after V lost 4 bases and J lost 7 bases. Germline CDR1 and CDR2: DFQATT and SNEGSKA (reference sequence).

The rearrangement links TRBV7-2 to TRBJ2-6; D not resolved. CDR3 length equals 17 residues. Trimming took 4 bases from V and 6 from J, leaving 19 bases between them. The germline V gene has CDR1 SGHTA and CDR2 FQGNSA. The CDR3 nucleotides are TGTGCCAGCAGCTACCCTGGCAGGCCAGTCGTGGCCAACGTCCTGACTTTC. Its protein is CASSYPGRPVVANVLTF.